The 25 T cell receptor beta chains reported below all come from one sample, sequenced in a study of blood T cell repertoires in COVID-19. Method: immunoSEQ multiplex PCR; TCRdb's copy keeps in-frame clones and lacks some. The sample carries hundreds of thousands of clones, over 85% recorded once. What was sequenced was peripheral blood. The origin of the receptors is a young man with COVID-19, enrolled during active disease.

The chain has TRBV7-6 and TRBJ2-5; D remains ambiguous. The CDR3 is made up of 11 amino acids. Germline CDR1 and CDR2: SGHVS and FNYEAQ. The V end lost 1 base, the J end lost 7 bases, and 4 bases lay between the germline ends. CDR3 sequence: CASSLDLTQYF. The CDR3, as DNA: TGTGCCAGCAGCTTAGATCTGACCCAGTACTTC.

V usage is TRBV7-9 and J usage is TRBJ2-5, with 11 positions matching TRBD2. Germline assignment: CDR1 SEHNR and CDR2 FQNEAQ (reference sequence). The trim removed 3 bases at V and 3 bases at J, leaving 3 bases unmatched. The CDR3 sequence is 15 residues long. CDR3 sequence reads: CASSFPTSGEETQYF. CDR3 nucleotide sequence: TGTGCCAGCAGCTTTCCGACTAGCGGGGAAGAGACCCAGTACTTC.

The chain combines TRBV2 with TRBJ2-3; D is perhaps TRBD1 (7 bases). The CDR3 loop spans 15 amino acids. V lost 9 bases and J lost 1, with 17 bases in between. CDR1 is SNHLY, CDR2 FYNNEI, per germline. As DNA, the CDR3 is TGTGCCAGTGGTCTCCAGGGGGGCGGCACAGATACGCAGTATTTT. It is translated as CASGLQGGGTDTQYF.

This chain uses TRBV10-1 with TRBJ2-7; a weak D match, TRBD2 (6 bases). Trimming pared 2 bases from V and 5 bases from J, leaving 13 bases between. Germline CDR1 reads WNHNN; CDR2 reads SYGVQD (reference sequence). The CDR3 is 14 amino acids. Here the CDR3 reads CASSETSITHEQYF. The CDR3 nucleotides are TGCGCCAGCAGTGAGACTAGCATCACCCACGAGCAGTACTTC.

The V call is TRBV6-5, the J call TRBJ2-7, with a weak D call TRBD1 (5 bases). Deletions cut 4 bases from V and 2 bases from J, with 12 bases between. This CDR3 spans 14 amino acids. Germline lookup yields CDR1 MNHEY and CDR2 SVGAGI. CDR3 protein: CASSSPGSTYEQYF. The CDR3 DNA is TGTGCCAGCAGTTCTCCAGGGTCAACCTACGAGCAGTACTTC.

The J gene is TRBJ2-5, the V gene TRBV7-2; tentative D call: TRBD2 (6 bases). Germline V gives CDR1 SGHTA, CDR2 FQGNSA. The CDR3 runs to 14 residues. Trimming took off 6 bases at V and 0 bases at J, with 11 bases between the two ends. This CDR3 is CASRGGVYQETQYF. The CDR3 coding sequence is TGTGCCAGCAGGGGCGGGGTCTACCAAGAGACCCAGTACTTC. Variable domain in full (rest from reference TRBV7-2 and TRBJ2-5): GAGVSQSPSNKVTEKGKDVELRCDPISGHTALYWYRQSLGQGLEFLIYFQGNSAPDKSGLPSDRFSAERTGGSVSTLTIQRTQQEDSAVYLCASRGGVYQETQYFGPGTRLLVL.

This clone has a handful of counts. The V call is TRBV2, the J call TRBJ1-4; tentative D call: TRBD1 (6 bases). The CDR3 is 14 residues long. Germline V gene data show CDR1 as SNHLY and CDR2 as FYNNEI. V gave up 6 bases and J gave up 1 base, with 9 bases separating them. The CDR3 loop is CASRGTLTNEKLFF. The CDR3 nucleotides read TGTGCCAGCAGGGGGACACTAACTAATGAAAAACTGTTTTTT.

The rearrangement joins TRBV19 to TRBJ2-3; TRBD1 aligns across 7 bases. Unmatched junction bases numbered 8, after V lost 4 bases and J lost 4 bases. This CDR3 comprises 15 residues. The V gene's germline CDR1 is LNHDA and CDR2 SQIVND (reference sequence). The CDR3 loop is CASSRTGTVSDTQYF. The CDR3 region has the DNA TGTGCCAGTAGTAGAACCGGGACAGTCTCAGATACGCAGTATTTT.

The chain recombines TRBV3-1 (or the pseudogene TRBV3-2) with TRBJ2-3; 9 nucleotides agree with TRBD1. Germline assignment: CDR1 LGHDT and CDR2 YNNKEL (reference sequence). V was pared by 6 bases and J by 3 bases, with 1 base of the junction left unmatched. The CDR3 has 13 residues. The CDR3 sequence: CASRTGGTDTQYF. CDR3 in DNA: TGTGCCAGCAGGACAGGGGGGACAGATACGCAGTATTTT.

The rearrangement links TRBV19 to TRBJ2-1, with D uncertain. The V end was cut by 4 bases, the J end by 8 bases, with 9 bases between. The CDR3 runs 12 residues. The germline V gene has CDR1 LNHDA and CDR2 SQIVND (reference sequence). The CDR3 coding sequence is TGTGCCAGTAGTACCGTCCCGGATGAGCAGTTCTTC. Translated: CASSTVPDEQFF.

This clone was observed a few times. This chain links TRBV29-1 with TRBJ2-1; 12 bases map to TRBD2. CDR1 and CDR2 from the germline V gene are SQVTM and ANQGSEA. After removal of 3 bases from V and 4 bases from J, the junction contained 7 bases not matched to a gene. This CDR3 contains 16 residues. The CDR3 DNA sequence: TGCAGCGTTGAGGCTAGCGGGGGGGCAAGGTACAATGAGCAGTTCTTC. Its protein product is CSVEASGGARYNEQFF.

The V and J genes are TRBV28 and TRBJ2-2; maybe TRBD2 (5 bases). From germline, CDR1 is MDHEN and CDR2 SYDVKM. The V and J ends lost 7 bases and 0 bases respectively, with 9 bases between them. The CDR3 runs to 14 residues. CDR3 sequence (DNA): TGTGCCAGCACGAGAGGGACGAACACCGGGGAGCTGTTTTTT. The encoded protein is CASTRGTNTGELFF.

This clone was found a few times. The chain combines TRBV10-3 with TRBJ2-7; tentatively, D is TRBD1 (6 bases). CDR1 is ENHRY and CDR2 is SYGVKD in the germline V gene. The CDR3 contains 13 residues. V lost 7 bases and J 0 bases, leaving 10 bases between the germline ends. Here the CDR3 reads CAINRELSYEQYF. Written as DNA, the CDR3 is TGTGCCATCAACAGGGAACTCTCCTACGAGCAGTACTTC.

V usage is TRBV3-1 (or the pseudogene TRBV3-2) and J usage is TRBJ1-1; TRBD1 is a possible D gene (5 bases). The CDR3 runs 12 residues. The V end lost 7 bases, the J end lost 8 bases, and 14 bases lay between the germline ends. Germline V gene data show CDR1 as LGHDT and CDR2 as YNNKEL (reference sequence). CDR3 residues: CASIGGIGEAFF. The CDR3 coding sequence is TGTGCCAGCATTGGGGGGATAGGAGAAGCTTTCTTT.

A single count supports this clone. The CDR3 DNA reads as TGTGCCAGCAGCTTGTATCCGGGAGGGATCACAGATACGCAGTATTTT. This translates into CASSLYPGGITDTQYF. V usage is TRBV5-5 and J usage is TRBJ2-3; 8 nucleotides line up with TRBD2. Germline lookup yields CDR1 SGHKS and CDR2 YYEKEE (reference sequence). V was clipped by 1 base and J by 2 bases; unmatched bases: 6. The CDR3 covers 16 residues.

The chain combines TRBV6-2 or TRBV6-3 with TRBJ2-1; 10 bases match TRBD2. The ends lost 5 bases at V and 3 bases at J; junction bases unmatched: 4. The CDR3 is 15 residues long. Germline lookup yields CDR1 MNHEY and CDR2 SVGEGT. CDR3 region: CASSLSSGSYNEQFF. CDR3 nucleotides: TGTGCCAGCAGTCTGTCTAGCGGGAGCTACAATGAGCAGTTCTTC.

The chain combines TRBV5-4 with TRBJ2-2; D is unclear. This CDR3 comprises 12 residues. CDR1 SGHNT and CDR2 YYREEE come from the germline V gene (reference sequence). V was trimmed by 1 base and J by 7 bases, leaving 5 bases between them. CDR3 sequence: CASSLSGGELFF. In nucleotides, the CDR3 is TGTGCCAGCAGCTTGTCGGGCGGGGAGCTGTTTTTT. Complete variable domain (other parts from reference TRBV5-4 and TRBJ2-2): ETGVTQSPTHLIKTRGQQVTLRCSSQSGHNTVSWYQQALGQGPQFIFQYYREEENGRGNFPPRFSGLQFPNYSSELNVNALELDDSALYLCASSLSGGELFFGEGSRLTVL.

The chain joins TRBV5-1 to TRBJ2-7, with D hard to call. This CDR3 spans 14 amino acids. Deletions cut 4 bases from V and 4 bases from J, with 15 bases between. Per germline, CDR1 SGHRS and CDR2 YFSETQ. For the CDR3, the DNA is TGCGCCAGCAGCCCCAACGAACGCGGATACGAGCAGTACTTC. Translating it yields CASSPNERGYEQYF.

This clone has a single count. This chain joins TRBV4-1 and TRBJ2-1; 7 bases are shared with TRBD1. J was trimmed by 10 bases and V by 5 bases; bases with no gene match: 5. From germline, CDR1 is MGHRA and CDR2 YSYEKL. This CDR3 has 12 amino acids. The CDR3 loop reads CASSSQDREQFF. CDR3 sequence (DNA): TGCGCCAGCAGCTCCCAGGACAGGGAGCAGTTCTTC.

The chain links TRBV30 to TRBJ1-2; TRBD1 agrees at 10 bases. The germline V gene has CDR1 GTSNPN and CDR2 SVGIG (reference sequence). This CDR3 is 15 amino acids long. The V and J ends lost 4 bases and 1 base, in that order; junction bases with no gene match: 6. The CDR3 loop is CAWTGGDRGNYGYTF. Here the CDR3 DNA reads TGTGCCTGGACCGGGGGGGACAGGGGTAACTATGGCTACACCTTC.

The V and J genes are TRBV5-1 and TRBJ2-2, with 10 bases matching TRBD2. Germline lookup yields CDR1 SGHRS and CDR2 YFSETQ. This CDR3 has 15 amino acids. The trim removed 4 bases at V and 3 bases at J, leaving 3 bases unmatched. In nucleotides, the CDR3 is TGCGCCAGCAGCGGTAGCGGGGGGCACACCGGGGAGCTGTTTTTT. As protein: CASSGSGGHTGELFF.

The sample holds one count of this clone. This chain joins TRBV10-3 and TRBJ2-1; 9 bases fit TRBD1. Trimming cost V 2 bases and J 6 bases; bases outside gene matches: 5. Germline V gene sequence: CDR1 ENHRY, CDR2 SYGVKD. The CDR3 has 15 amino acids. In nucleotides, the CDR3 is TGTGCCATCAGTGAGGGGACAGGGATGAGCAATGAGCAGTTCTTC. This gives the protein CAISEGTGMSNEQFF.

The chain joins TRBV19 to TRBJ1-1; no clear D gene. Deletions cut 6 bases from V and 2 bases from J, with 7 bases between. CDR3 length: 12 residues. CDR1 and CDR2 (germline): LNHDA, SQIVND (reference sequence). The CDR3 bases are TGTGCCAGTAGAAACAGTAACACTGAAGCTTTCTTT. Amino acids: CASRNSNTEAFF.

This clone has a single count. The chain uses TRBV6-5 and TRBJ1-1, with TRBD1 as a possible D gene (6 bases). Deletions cut 5 bases from V and 3 bases from J, with 16 bases between. From germline, CDR1 is MNHEY and CDR2 SVGAGI. This CDR3 spans 15 amino acids. CDR3: CASSTSGASYTEAFF. CDR3 coding DNA: TGTGCCAGCAGTACCTCAGGGGCGTCGTACACTGAAGCTTTCTTT.

The rearrangement links TRBV15 to TRBJ1-1; TRBD1 might be the D (6 bases). Germline CDR1 LNHNV, CDR2 YYDKDF (reference sequence). This CDR3 is 16 amino acids long. V lost 1 base to trimming and J lost 0 bases, with 12 bases between them. The CDR3 region has the DNA TGTGCCACCAGCAGAGGGGTTCAGGGGCTGAACACTGAAGCTTTCTTT. It is translated as CATSRGVQGLNTEAFF.